The rows below give T cell receptor beta chains drawn from one sample of a study of regulatory and conventional T cells in RAG deficiency. Profiling relied on immunoSEQ multiplex PCR, and the TCRdb table lists in-frame clones only, not all of them. This sample has 30,000 to 40,000 clones, with approximately 91% found just once. This same sample was also taken into another study, of regulatory T cells.

The sample was CD8+ T cells sorted from blood. The origin of the receptors is a human donor in good health. Both conserved end residues are part of each CDR3. A D gene is named only where the DNA matches it firmly. Clone size is stated in some rows and not others, as once, few, many or a class when expanded.

TRBJ1-1 | . | TRBD1 | TRBV5-6 | CASSYDTGVRSSSTEAFF
TRBJ2-7 | few | TRBD1 | TRBV9 | CASSVGTGGSYEQYF
TRBJ2-7 | once | TRBD1 | TRBV18 | CASSPLGQGEGEQYF
TRBJ2-1 | . | . | TRBV14 | CASSGDERVGSYNEQFF
TRBJ2-6 | few | . | TRBV5-1 | CASSLVADPGANVLTF
TRBJ1-4 | once | . | TRBV28 | CASSGVGPTNEKLFF
TRBJ2-3 | once | . | TRBV7-7 | CASSFESTDTQYF
TRBJ1-5 | . | . | TRBV19 | CASTNTLEVYQPQHF
TRBJ2-7 | . | TRBD2 | TRBV7-3 | CASSLWAGREIDEQYF
TRBJ2-1 | few | . | TRBV13 | CASSLRGAKNNEQFF
TRBJ2-1 | few | TRBD2 | TRBV7-9 | CASSQITSGGALYEQFF
TRBJ1-5 | . | . | TRBV27 | CASSLYPFNQPQHF
TRBJ1-1 | few | . | TRBV7-6 | CASSLERTTEAFF
TRBJ2-7 | . | . | TRBV5-8 | CASSSLQNSYEQYF
TRBJ2-1 | . | TRBD2 | TRBV28 | CASSSSRLAGMSEQFF
TRBJ2-7 | . | . | TRBV29-1 | CSVVIQGGPDEQYF
TRBJ2-5 | . | TRBD2 | TRBV10-3 | CATSKMTSGKETQYF
TRBJ2-7 | few | TRBD2 | TRBV9 | CASSLWAGREIDEQYF
TRBJ1-1 | . | TRBD1 | TRBV5-1 | CASSLGGQGEPNTEAFF
TRBJ1-2 | . | TRBD1 | TRBV5-1 | CASSLHRGLESGYTF
TRBJ1-3 | . | . | TRBV7-6 | CASSLAPQGSGNTIYF
TRBJ2-7 | . | . | TRBV4-1 | CASSQERAGWDEQYF
TRBJ2-2 | once | . | TRBV6-1 | CASSSGTYNTGELFF
TRBJ2-3 | . | . | TRBV7-3 | CASSSPGPEGGTQYF
TRBJ2-1 | . | . | TRBV27 | CASSFLGGPVSSANEQFF
TRBJ2-1 | once | TRBD2 | TRBV10-2 | CASSDGGGTYNEQFF
TRBJ1-2 | . | TRBD1 | TRBV7-2 | CASSKGDRFYGYTF
TRBJ1-5 | . | TRBD1 | TRBV13 | CASSPGTGTSPQHF
TRBJ1-1 | . | TRBD1 | TRBV7-3 | CASSLLDRGKTEAFF
TRBJ1-2 | . | . | TRBV19 | CASSIAGRGYGYTF
TRBJ1-2 | once | TRBD1 | TRBV2 | CANPTGDYGYTF
TRBJ2-7 | once | . | TRBV7-2 | CASSFAPGRSYEQYF
TRBJ2-4 | . | . | TRBV6-5 | CASSAFGSTNIQYF
TRBJ2-1 | . | TRBD2 | TRBV7-2 | CASSSQPAGGLNEQFF
TRBJ2-1 | . | . | TRBV7-3 | CASSLGTVPYNEQFF
TRBJ1-6 | . | . | TRBV23-1 | CASSQQGSPNSPLHF
TRBJ1-2 | . | TRBD1 | TRBV5-1 | CASSTWTGLYGYTF
TRBJ2-1 | . | . | TRBV9 | CASSVISGAYNEQFF
TRBJ2-7 | few | TRBD1 | TRBV14 | CASSQTRDSYEQYF
TRBJ2-7 | . | . | TRBV2 | CASSDPTGTNYEQYF
TRBJ2-7 | . | TRBD2 | TRBV9 | CASSASLALSSYEQYF
TRBJ2-1 | . | TRBD2 | TRBV6-1 | CASRASGNSYNEQFF
TRBJ1-4 | . | . | TRBV7-9 | CASSSPNEKLFF
TRBJ1-3 | . | TRBD1 | TRBV18 | CASSPGQSSGNTIYF
TRBJ2-5 | . | . | TRBV19 | CASSIQETQYF
TRBJ2-7 | . | . | TRBV9 | CASSVAFLDEQYF
TRBJ1-2 | . | . | TRBV28 | CASSSTTGSFNYGYTF
TRBJ1-3 | . | . | TRBV27 | CASSPDITGNTIYF
TRBJ1-2 | . | TRBD1 | TRBV19 | CASTLGQGIANYGYTF
TRBJ1-2 | . | . | TRBV10-2 | CASTSVGGDYGYTF
TRBJ2-7 | . | . | TRBV5-4 | CASSSGTISYEQYF
TRBJ2-4 | . | . | TRBV7-6 | CASSLGGEIAKNIQYF
TRBJ2-7 | . | . | TRBV5-5 | CASSFWVDSGYEQYF
TRBJ1-4 | once | . | TRBV7-6 | CASSLGRANEKLFF